One sample yielded the 8 T cell receptor beta chains listed below, sequenced in a study of cytomegalovirus exposure and HLA in healthy donors. The PCR had 60 Vbeta and 13 Jbeta primers. Produced via immunoSEQ multiplex PCR; TCRdb's table is partial and in-frame only. Counted here are 220,000 or so clones, 70% to 80% occurring once; the ten biggest clones make up 1.8%. The sample consisted of PBMCs. Source of these receptors: a woman between 25 and 40 years old in good health and CMV-seronegative.

The V gene is TRBV28, the J gene TRBJ2-2, with 9 bases matching TRBD1. There are 16 residues in the CDR3. The V and J ends lost 4 bases and 4 bases, in that order; junction bases with no gene match: 7. The germline CDR1 and CDR2 sequences are MDHEN and SYDVKM. CDR3 in DNA: TGTGCCAGCAGTTGCCGCGGGACAGGGAGCACCGGGGAGCTGTTTTTT. It is translated as CASSCRGTGSTGELFF.

The genes are TRBV2 and TRBJ2-4; 7 bases align to TRBD1. The V gene end was trimmed by 4 bases and the J gene end by 1 base; junction bases not matched to a gene: 4. The CDR3 has 15 amino acids. CDR1 SNHLY and CDR2 FYNNEI come from the germline V gene. The CDR3 protein is CASSVVQGAKNIQYF. For the CDR3, the DNA is TGTGCCAGCAGTGTGGTACAGGGGGCCAAAAACATTCAGTACTTC.

As concerns this clone: One junction end does not reproduce the germline sequence, and a read error may be involved. The CDR3 loop reads CATSRDRSSRVIF. As DNA, the CDR3 is TGTGCCACCAGCAGAGATCGATCTTCCAGGGTGATTTTT. The chain joins TRBV15 to TRBJ1-4, with D possibly being TRBD1 (5 bases). CDR1 is LNHNV, CDR2 YYDKDF, per germline (reference sequence). This CDR3 contains 13 residues.

The chain recombines TRBV12-5 with TRBJ2-5, with a tentative D call TRBD2 (7 bases). The CDR3 consists of 14 residues. Between the trimmed V and J ends, which lost 3 bases and 5 bases, there was a span of 13 bases. The germline V gene has CDR1 LGHNT and CDR2 FRNRAP. CDR3 sequence: CASGFPGRGETQYF. Here the CDR3 DNA reads TGTGCTAGTGGTTTTCCAGGGAGGGGGGAGACCCAGTACTTC. Combining the CDR3 with reference TRBV12-5 and TRBJ2-5 gives the whole variable domain DARVTQTPRHKVTEMGQEVTMRCQPILGHNTVFWYRQTMMQGLELLAYFRNRAPLDDSGMPKDRFSAEMPDATLATLKIQPSEPRDSAVYFCASGFPGRGETQYFGPGTRLLVL.

The DNA of the CDR3 is TGTGCCAGCAGACAGGGGGCGGGTAGCAATCAGCCCCAGCATTTT. It is translated as CASRQGAGSNQPQHF. V usage is TRBV6-5 and J usage is TRBJ1-5; 9 nucleotides align to TRBD1. The CDR3 extends over 15 amino acids. Germline values: CDR1 MNHEY, CDR2 SVGAGI. Unmatched junction bases numbered 3, after V lost 6 bases and J lost 0 bases.

A few counts support this clone. This rearrangement joins TRBV12-5 to TRBJ2-3; D perhaps matches TRBD2 (5 bases). Germline V gives CDR1 LGHNT, CDR2 FRNRAP. The CDR3 consists of 14 residues. V was cut by 5 bases and J by 3 bases, with 12 bases left in between. CDR3 coding DNA: TGTGCTAGTGGTCTAGGACTTGAAACAGATACGCAGTATTTT. Its translation: CASGLGLETDTQYF.

This clone was detected only a few times. The V and J genes are TRBV6-5 and TRBJ2-1, with no clear D. CDR1 is MNHEY and CDR2 is SVGAGI in the germline V gene. V shed 4 bases and J shed 7 bases, with 14 bases lying between them. This CDR3 has 14 amino acids. The CDR3: CASSSGSSLNEQFF. As DNA, the CDR3 is TGTGCCAGCAGTTCAGGATCCTCTTTGAATGAGCAGTTCTTC.

The gene calls are TRBV5-1 and TRBJ2-2; D uncertain. V gave up 8 bases and J gave up 5 bases, with 7 bases separating them. In germline, CDR1 is SGHRS, CDR2 YFSETQ. This CDR3 region has 11 residues. The CDR3 protein is CASSQTGELFF. The CDR3 DNA sequence: TGCGCCAGTAGCCAGACCGGGGAGCTGTTTTTT.